The sequence of this T cell receptor beta chain was determined in a study of T cell responses to AZD1222 COVID-19 vaccine. Profiling relied on immunoSEQ multiplex PCR, and the TCRdb table lists in-frame clones only, not all of them. This table holds 65,000 to 100,000 clones, around 90% found once. The V and J ends lost 4 bases and 3 bases, in that order; junction bases with no gene match: 6. Germline values: CDR1 SGHNT, CDR2 YYREEE (reference sequence). This CDR3 is 18 amino acids long. Whole-study findings and limits: None of the repertoires were sampled until the peak T cell response had passed. The breadth and depth of Spike-specific TCRs increased once two AZD1222 doses had been given.

As regards this clone: The antigen remains unidentified.

The chain is built from TRBV5-4 and TRBJ2-2; TRBD2 aligns across 16 bases. The origin of this receptor is an adult who received the AZD1222 COVID-19 vaccine. The starting material was peripheral blood, obtained 28 days after the second AZD1222 dose. The CDR3 loop reads CASSPGLAGGPDTGELFF. The DNA of the CDR3 is TGTGCCAGCAGCCCGGGACTAGCGGGAGGGCCGGACACCGGGGAGCTGTTTTTT. Drawing the rest from reference TRBV5-4 and TRBJ2-2, the complete variable domain is ETGVTQSPTHLIKTRGQQVTLRCSSQSGHNTVSWYQQALGQGPQFIFQYYREEENGRGNFPPRFSGLQFPNYSSELNVNALELDDSALYLCASSPGLAGGPDTGELFFGEGSRLTVL.